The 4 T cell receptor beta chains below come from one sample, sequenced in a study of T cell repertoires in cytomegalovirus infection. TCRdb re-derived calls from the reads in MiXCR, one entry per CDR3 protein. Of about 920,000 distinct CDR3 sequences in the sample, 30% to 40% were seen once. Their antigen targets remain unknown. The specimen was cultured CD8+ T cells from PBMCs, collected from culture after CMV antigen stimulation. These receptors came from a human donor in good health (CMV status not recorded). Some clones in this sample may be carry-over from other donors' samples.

CDR3 sequence reads: CASSHYRAGEQFF. CDR3 DNA sequence: TGTGCCAGCAGTCACTACAGGGCCGGTGAGCAGTTCTTC. The chain is built from TRBV7-3 and TRBJ2-1, with D possibly matching TRBD1 (6 bases). The CDR3 extends over 13 amino acids. With 6 bases removed from V and 9 bases from J, the gap between germline ends came to 15 bases. Germline V lookup: CDR1 SGHTA, CDR2 FQGTGA.

Written as DNA, the CDR3 is TGTGCCAGCAGTACTTCCCACCCGTATGAAGCTTTCTTT. Protein: CASSTSHPYEAFF. The gene calls are TRBV6-2 or TRBV6-3 and TRBJ1-1; D gene uncertain. This CDR3 contains 13 residues. Germline V gene data show CDR1 as MNHEY and CDR2 as SVGEGT. Trimming took 5 bases from V and 7 from J, leaving 14 bases between them.

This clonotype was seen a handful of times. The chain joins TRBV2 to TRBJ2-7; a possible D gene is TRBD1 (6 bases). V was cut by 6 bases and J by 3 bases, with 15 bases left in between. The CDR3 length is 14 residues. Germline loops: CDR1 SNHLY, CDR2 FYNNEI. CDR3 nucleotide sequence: TGTGCCAGCAGCCCGGGACACCAATTCTACGAGCAGTACGTC. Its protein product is CASSPGHQFYEQYV.

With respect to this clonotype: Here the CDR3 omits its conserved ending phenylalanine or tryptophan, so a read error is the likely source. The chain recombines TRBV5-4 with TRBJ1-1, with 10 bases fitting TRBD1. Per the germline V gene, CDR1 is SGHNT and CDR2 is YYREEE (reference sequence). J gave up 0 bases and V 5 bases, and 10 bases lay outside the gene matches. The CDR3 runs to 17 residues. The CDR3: CASRHGTGDDLNTEAFY. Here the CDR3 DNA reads TGTGCCAGCAGACATGGGACAGGGGACGACTTGAACACTGAAGCTTTCTAT.